This entry lists 9 T cell receptor beta chains sequenced from one sample in a study of shared clonotypes between healthy human individuals. The data were produced by immunoSEQ multiplex PCR, yet TCRdb's version contains in-frame clones alone and is incomplete. The sample carries 520,000 or so clones, approximately 79% recorded once. The sample consisted of PBMCs. The receptor set was obtained from a woman aged 40 to 49 in good health. Some clones in this sample may be carry-over from other donors' samples.

This clone has a count of ten or more. This chain connects TRBV5-6 to TRBJ1-2, with D possibly matching TRBD1 (5 bases). The V gene's germline CDR1 is SGHDT and CDR2 YYEEEE. Trimming cost V 2 bases and J 4 bases, with 15 bases left between them. The CDR3 loop spans 15 amino acids. In DNA, the CDR3 is TGTGCCAGCAGCTTTGGGTCGGGGGTAGGCTATGGCTACACCTTC. This encodes CASSFGSGVGYGYTF. The full variable domain, its missing parts supplied by reference TRBV5-6 and TRBJ1-2, is DAGVTQSPTHLIKTRGQQVTLRCSPKSGHDTVSWYQQALGQGPQFIFQYYEEEERQRGNFPDRFSGHQFPNYSSELNVNALLLGDSALYLCASSFGSGVGYGYTFGSGTRLTVV.

This chain connects TRBV10-1 to TRBJ2-6; D gene unclear. The CDR3 extends over 13 amino acids. Deletions cut 3 bases from V and 2 bases from J, with 2 bases between. Per germline, CDR1 WNHNN and CDR2 SYGVQD (reference sequence). The CDR3 region is CASSDPGANVLTF. CDR3 coding DNA: TGCGCCAGCAGTGATCCTGGGGCCAACGTCCTGACTTTC.

The chain has TRBV18 and TRBJ2-2; the D gene is possibly TRBD2 (6 bases). Germline V gene lookup returns CDR1 KGHSH and CDR2 LQKENI. The CDR3 is 15 amino acids. V was pared by 2 bases and J by 5 bases, with 12 bases between. The CDR3 DNA sequence: TGTGCCAGCTCACCAGCTAGCGACAGAACCGGGGAGCTGTTTTTT. The encoded protein is CASSPASDRTGELFF.

The V gene is TRBV7-9, the J gene TRBJ2-1, with D tentatively TRBD2 (5 bases). The CDR3 is 11 amino acids. Germline CDR1 and CDR2: SEHNR and FQNEAQ (reference sequence). The germline V and J ends were trimmed by 5 bases and 8 bases, with 7 bases remaining between them. The CDR3 region is CASSPGDEQFF. CDR3 nucleotide sequence: TGTGCCAGCAGCCCCGGGGATGAGCAGTTCTTC.

This sequence joins TRBV4-1 and TRBJ2-2; D call uncertain. CDR3 length: 15 amino acids. The germline CDR1 and CDR2 sequences are MGHRA and YSYEKL. Trimming shortened V by 0 bases and J by 6 bases, and 11 bases separated the two germline ends. DNA for the CDR3: TGCGCCAGCAGCCAAGATTTGATGGTAGCCGGGGAGCTGTTTTTT. It encodes CASSQDLMVAGELFF.

About this clone itself: The identical CDR3 is also encoded by other nucleotide sequences in the sample. The genes are TRBV9 and TRBJ2-3; 8 positions match TRBD2. CDR3 length equals 16 residues. CDR1 is SGDLS and CDR2 is YYNGEE in the germline V gene. V lost 0 bases to trimming and J lost 2 bases; unmatched junction nucleotides: 5. This CDR3 is CASSVVAGGPTDTQYF. CDR3 sequence (DNA): TGTGCCAGCAGCGTAGTGGCGGGAGGCCCCACAGATACGCAGTATTTT.

Only a few counts were recorded for this clone. This chain uses TRBV5-1 with TRBJ2-1; D is uncertain. With 0 bases removed from V and 0 bases from J, the gap between germline ends came to 10 bases. This CDR3 has 16 residues. Per the germline V gene, CDR1 is SGHRS and CDR2 is YFSETQ. In nucleotides, the CDR3 is TGCGCCAGCAGCTTGGACGTAGTTAGCTCCTACAATGAGCAGTTCTTC. Translated: CASSLDVVSSYNEQFF. The full variable domain, its missing parts supplied by reference TRBV5-1 and TRBJ2-1, is KAGVTQTPRYLIKTRGQQVTLSCSPISGHRSVSWYQQTPGQGLQFLFEYFSETQRNKGNFPGRFSGRQFSNSRSEMNVSTLELGDSALYLCASSLDVVSSYNEQFFGPGTRLTVL.

The rearrangement joins TRBV7-9 to TRBJ1-2; D is undetermined. CDR1 is SEHNR and CDR2 is FQNEAQ in the germline V gene (reference sequence). There are 12 residues in the CDR3. V was clipped by 5 bases and J by 4 bases, with 8 bases between them. CDR3 bases: TGTGCCAGCAGCGCCGACACCTATGGCTACACCTTC. Residues: CASSADTYGYTF.

This clone was detected once. The chain employs TRBV18 and TRBJ2-7, with a possible D match to TRBD2 (5 bases). V was cut by 3 bases and J by 0 bases, with 9 bases left in between. Germline values: CDR1 KGHSH, CDR2 LQKENI. The CDR3 contains 14 residues. CDR3: CASSPTGGSYEQYF. Written as DNA, the CDR3 is TGTGCCAGCTCACCTACCGGAGGCTCCTACGAGCAGTACTTC.